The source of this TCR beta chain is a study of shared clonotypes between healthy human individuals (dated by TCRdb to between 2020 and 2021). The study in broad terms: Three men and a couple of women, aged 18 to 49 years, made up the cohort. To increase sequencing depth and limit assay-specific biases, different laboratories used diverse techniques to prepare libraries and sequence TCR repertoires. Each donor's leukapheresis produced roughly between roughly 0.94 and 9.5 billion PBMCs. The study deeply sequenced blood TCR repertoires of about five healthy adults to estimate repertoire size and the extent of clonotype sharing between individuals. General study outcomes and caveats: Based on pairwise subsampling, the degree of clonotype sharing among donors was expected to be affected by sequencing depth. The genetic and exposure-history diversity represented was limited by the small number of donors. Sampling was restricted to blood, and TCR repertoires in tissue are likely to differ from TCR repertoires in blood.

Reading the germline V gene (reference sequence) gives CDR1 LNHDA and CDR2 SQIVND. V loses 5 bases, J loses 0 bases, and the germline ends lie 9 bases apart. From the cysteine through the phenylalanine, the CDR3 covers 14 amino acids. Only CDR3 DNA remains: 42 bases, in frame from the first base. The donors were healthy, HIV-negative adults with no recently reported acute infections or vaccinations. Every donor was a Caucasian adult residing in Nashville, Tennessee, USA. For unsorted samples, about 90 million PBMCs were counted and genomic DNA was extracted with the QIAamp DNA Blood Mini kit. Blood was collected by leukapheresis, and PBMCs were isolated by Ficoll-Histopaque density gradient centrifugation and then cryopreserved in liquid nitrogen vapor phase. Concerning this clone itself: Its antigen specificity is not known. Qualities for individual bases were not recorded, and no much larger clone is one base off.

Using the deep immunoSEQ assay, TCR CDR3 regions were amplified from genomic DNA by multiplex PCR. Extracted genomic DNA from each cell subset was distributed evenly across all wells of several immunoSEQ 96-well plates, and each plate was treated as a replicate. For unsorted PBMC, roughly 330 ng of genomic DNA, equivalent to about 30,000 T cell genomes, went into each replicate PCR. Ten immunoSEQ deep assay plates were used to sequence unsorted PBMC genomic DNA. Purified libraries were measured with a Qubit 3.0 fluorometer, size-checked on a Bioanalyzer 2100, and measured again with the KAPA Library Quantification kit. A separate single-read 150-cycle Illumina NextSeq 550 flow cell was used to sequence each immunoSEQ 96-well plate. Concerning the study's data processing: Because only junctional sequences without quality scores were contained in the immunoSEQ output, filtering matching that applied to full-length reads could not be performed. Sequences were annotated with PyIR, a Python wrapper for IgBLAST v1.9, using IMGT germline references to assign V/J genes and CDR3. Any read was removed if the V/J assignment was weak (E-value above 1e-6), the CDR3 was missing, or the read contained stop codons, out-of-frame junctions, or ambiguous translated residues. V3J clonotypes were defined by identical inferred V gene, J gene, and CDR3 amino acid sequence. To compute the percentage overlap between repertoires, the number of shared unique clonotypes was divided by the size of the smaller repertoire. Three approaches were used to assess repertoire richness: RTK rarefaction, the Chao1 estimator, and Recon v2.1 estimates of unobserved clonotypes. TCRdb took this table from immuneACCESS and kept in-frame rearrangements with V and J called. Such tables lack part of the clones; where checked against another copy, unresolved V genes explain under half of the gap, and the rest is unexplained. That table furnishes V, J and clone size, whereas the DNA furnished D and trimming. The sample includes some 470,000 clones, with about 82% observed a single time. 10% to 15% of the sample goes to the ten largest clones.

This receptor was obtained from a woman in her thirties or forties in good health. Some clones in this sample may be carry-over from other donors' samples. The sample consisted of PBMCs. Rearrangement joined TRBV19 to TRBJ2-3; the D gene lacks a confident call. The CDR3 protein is CASSVSPSTDTQYF. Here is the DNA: TGTGCCAGTAGTGTATCGCCTAGCACAGATACGCAGTATTTT.